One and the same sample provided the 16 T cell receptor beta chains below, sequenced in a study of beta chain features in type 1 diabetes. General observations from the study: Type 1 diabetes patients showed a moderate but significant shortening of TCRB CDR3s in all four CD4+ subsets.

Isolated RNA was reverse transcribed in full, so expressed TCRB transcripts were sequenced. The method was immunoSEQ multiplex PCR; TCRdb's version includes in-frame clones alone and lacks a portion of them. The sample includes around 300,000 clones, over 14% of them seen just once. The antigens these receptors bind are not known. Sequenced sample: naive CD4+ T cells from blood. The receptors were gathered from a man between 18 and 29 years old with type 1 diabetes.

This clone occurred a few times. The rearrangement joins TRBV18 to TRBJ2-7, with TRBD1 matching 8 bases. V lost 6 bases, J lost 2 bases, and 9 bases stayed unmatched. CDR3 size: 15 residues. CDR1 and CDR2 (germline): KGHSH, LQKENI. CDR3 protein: CASSGPSGQAYEQYF. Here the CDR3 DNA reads TGTGCCAGCTCGGGCCCATCGGGACAGGCCTACGAGCAGTACTTC.

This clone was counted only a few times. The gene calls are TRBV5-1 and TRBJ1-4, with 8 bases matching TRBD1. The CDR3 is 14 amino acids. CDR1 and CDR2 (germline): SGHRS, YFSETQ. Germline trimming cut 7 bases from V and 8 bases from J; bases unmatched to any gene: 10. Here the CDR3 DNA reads TGCGCCAGCGGACCCCAGGGGGCCGAAGAAAAACTGTTTTTT. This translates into CASGPQGAEEKLFF.

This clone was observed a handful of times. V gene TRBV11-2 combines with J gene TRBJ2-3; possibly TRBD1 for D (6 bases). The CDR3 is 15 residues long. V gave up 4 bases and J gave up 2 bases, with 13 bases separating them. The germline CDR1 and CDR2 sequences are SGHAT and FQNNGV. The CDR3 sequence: CASSSRGGITDTQYF. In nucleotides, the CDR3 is TGTGCCAGCAGCTCCCGAGGGGGAATCACAGATACGCAGTATTTT.

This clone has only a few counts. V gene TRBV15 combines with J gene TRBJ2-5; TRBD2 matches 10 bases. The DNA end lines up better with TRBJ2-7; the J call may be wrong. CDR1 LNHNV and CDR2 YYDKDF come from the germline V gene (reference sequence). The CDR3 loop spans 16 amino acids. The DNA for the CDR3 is TGTGCCACCAGCAGAAAAGGACTAGCGGCACCCTACGAGCAGTACTTC. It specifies CATSRKGLAAPYEQYF.

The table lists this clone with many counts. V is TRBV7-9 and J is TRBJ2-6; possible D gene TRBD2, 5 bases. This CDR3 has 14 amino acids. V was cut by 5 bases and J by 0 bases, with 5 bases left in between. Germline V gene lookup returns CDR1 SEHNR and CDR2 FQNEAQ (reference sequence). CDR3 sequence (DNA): TGTGCCAGCAGCGAGGGCTCTGGGGCCAACGTCCTGACTTTC. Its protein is CASSEGSGANVLTF.

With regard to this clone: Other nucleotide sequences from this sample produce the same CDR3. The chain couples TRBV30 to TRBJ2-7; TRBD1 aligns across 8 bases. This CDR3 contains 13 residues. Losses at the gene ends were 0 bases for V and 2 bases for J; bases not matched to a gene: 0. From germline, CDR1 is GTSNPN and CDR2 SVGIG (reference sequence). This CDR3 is CAWSVQGAYEQYF. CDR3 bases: TGTGCCTGGAGTGTACAGGGGGCCTACGAGCAGTACTTC.

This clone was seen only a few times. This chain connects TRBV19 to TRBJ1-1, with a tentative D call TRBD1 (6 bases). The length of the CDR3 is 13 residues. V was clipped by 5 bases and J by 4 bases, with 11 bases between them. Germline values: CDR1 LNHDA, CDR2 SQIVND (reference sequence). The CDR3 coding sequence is TGTGCCAGTAGTCACAGGGTGATCACTGAAGCTTTCTTT. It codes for CASSHRVITEAFF.

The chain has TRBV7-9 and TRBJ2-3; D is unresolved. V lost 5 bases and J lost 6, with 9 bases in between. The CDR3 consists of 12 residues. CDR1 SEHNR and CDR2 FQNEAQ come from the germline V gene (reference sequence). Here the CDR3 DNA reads TGTGCCAGCAGCCCTTCCGGGGATACGCAGTATTTT. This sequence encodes CASSPSGDTQYF.

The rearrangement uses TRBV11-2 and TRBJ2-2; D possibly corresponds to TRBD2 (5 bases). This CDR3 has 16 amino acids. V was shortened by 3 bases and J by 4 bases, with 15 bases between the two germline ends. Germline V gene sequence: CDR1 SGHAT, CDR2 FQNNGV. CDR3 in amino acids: CASSFGKRSGTGELFF. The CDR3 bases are TGTGCCAGCAGCTTTGGGAAAAGGAGCGGCACCGGGGAGCTGTTTTTT.

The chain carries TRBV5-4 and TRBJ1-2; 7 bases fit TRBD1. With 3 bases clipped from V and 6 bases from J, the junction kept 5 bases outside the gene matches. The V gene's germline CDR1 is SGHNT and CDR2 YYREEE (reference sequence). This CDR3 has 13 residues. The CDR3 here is CASSYGTENGYTF. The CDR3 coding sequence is TGTGCCAGCAGCTACGGGACAGAAAATGGCTACACCTTC. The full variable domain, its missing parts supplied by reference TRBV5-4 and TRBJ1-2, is ETGVTQSPTHLIKTRGQQVTLRCSSQSGHNTVSWYQQALGQGPQFIFQYYREEENGRGNFPPRFSGLQFPNYSSELNVNALELDDSALYLCASSYGTENGYTFGSGTRLTVV.

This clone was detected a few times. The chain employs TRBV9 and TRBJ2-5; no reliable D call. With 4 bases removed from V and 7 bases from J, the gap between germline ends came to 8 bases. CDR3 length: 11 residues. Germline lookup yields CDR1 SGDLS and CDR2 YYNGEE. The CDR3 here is CASSSTGTQYF. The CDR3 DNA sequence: TGTGCCAGCAGCAGCACCGGGACCCAGTACTTC.

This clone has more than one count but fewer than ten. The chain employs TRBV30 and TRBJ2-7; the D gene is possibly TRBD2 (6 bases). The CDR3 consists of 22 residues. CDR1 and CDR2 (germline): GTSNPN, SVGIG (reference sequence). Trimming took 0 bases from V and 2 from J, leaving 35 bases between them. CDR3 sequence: CAWSVRAFGGTLHLRAPYEQYF. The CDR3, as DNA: TGTGCCTGGAGTGTACGGGCTTTCGGAGGGACCCTCCACCTAAGGGCCCCCTACGAGCAGTACTTC.

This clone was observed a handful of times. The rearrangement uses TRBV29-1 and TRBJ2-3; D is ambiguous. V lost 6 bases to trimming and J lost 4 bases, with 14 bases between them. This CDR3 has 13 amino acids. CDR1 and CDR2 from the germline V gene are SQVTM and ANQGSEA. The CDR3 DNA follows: TGCAGCGTGGTCTACCGCTTCGCAGATACGCAGTATTTT. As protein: CSVVYRFADTQYF.

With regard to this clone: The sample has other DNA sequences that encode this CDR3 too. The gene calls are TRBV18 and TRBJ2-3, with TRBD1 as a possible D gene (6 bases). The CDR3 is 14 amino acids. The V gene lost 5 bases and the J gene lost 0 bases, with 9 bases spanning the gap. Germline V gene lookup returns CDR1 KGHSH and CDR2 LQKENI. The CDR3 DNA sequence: TGTGCCAGCTCAAGGGGGACGAGCACAGATACGCAGTATTTT. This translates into CASSRGTSTDTQYF.

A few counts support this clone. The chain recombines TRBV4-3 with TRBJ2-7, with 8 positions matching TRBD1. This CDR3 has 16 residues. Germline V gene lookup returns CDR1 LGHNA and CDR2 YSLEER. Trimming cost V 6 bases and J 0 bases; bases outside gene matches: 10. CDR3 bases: TGCGCCAGCAGTCCCCACCGGACAGGGATCTCCTACGAGCAGTACTTC. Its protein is CASSPHRTGISYEQYF.

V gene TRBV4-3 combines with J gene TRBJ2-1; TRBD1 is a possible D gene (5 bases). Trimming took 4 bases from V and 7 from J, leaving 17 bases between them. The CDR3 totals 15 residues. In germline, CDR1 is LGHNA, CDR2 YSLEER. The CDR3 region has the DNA TGCGCCAGCAGCCGTATGGGGCTGGAACGAAATGAGCAGTTCTTC. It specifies CASSRMGLERNEQFF.